This T cell receptor beta chain was retrieved from a study of CD8+CD57+ T cells in acquired aplastic anemia. At the level of the study: The average for DNA from sorted CD4+ and CD8+ cells was around 3.5 ug.

Both TCR beta VDJ combination and CDR3 sequence profiling were carried out. Genomic DNA was the template for this profiling. TCRdb re-analysed the reads in MiXCR, keeping a single row per CDR3 protein. The sample yields about 220,000 distinct CDR3 sequences, almost 35% seen once. Germline CDR1 reads DFQATT; CDR2 reads SNEGSKA (reference sequence). V dropped 3 bases and J dropped 3 bases, with 12 bases sitting between them. The CDR3 is made up of 13 amino acids. Points on this clonotype: Its antigen remains unknown.

Study results and caveats: In CD8+ cells, Simpson's diversity showed no significant difference between patients and controls.

The chain uses TRBV20-1 and TRBJ2-7; D is possibly TRBD1 (5 bases). The sample taken for sequencing was sorted CD4+, CD8+, or CD8+CD57+ T cells (not recorded which) from PBMCs. The source is a human donor in good health, serving as a control. The DNA for the CDR3 is TGCAGTGCTAGGACAGCCCTAAACTACGAGCAGTACTTC. Amino acid sequence: CSARTALNYEQYF.